The present TCR beta chain was sequenced within a study of cytomegalovirus exposure and HLA in healthy donors. This clone showed up just once. Primers: 60 Vbeta forward and 13 Jbeta reverse. TCRdb keeps only in-frame clones here, not all; method: immunoSEQ multiplex PCR. Of approximately 210,000 clones listed, about nine tenths are singletons. The TCR originated in a man aged 30 to 39 in good health and CMV-seronegative. Input material: PBMCs.

CDR3 protein: CASRDRAIGEQYF. The CDR3 DNA reads as TGTGCCTCCCGGGACAGGGCCATCGGGGAGCAGTACTTC. The chain uses TRBV6-5 and TRBJ2-7; 9 nucleotides match TRBD1. Germline V gene sequence: CDR1 MNHEY, CDR2 SVGAGI. CDR3 length equals 13 residues. V was pared by 11 bases and J by 7 bases, with 12 bases of the junction left unmatched.